The present T cell receptor beta chain was sequenced within a study of shared clonotypes between healthy human individuals. The wider study: Aged 18 to 49, the donors were two women and three men.

V was clipped by 8 bases and J by 0 bases, with 13 bases between them. Germline CDR1 is KGHSH and CDR2 is LQKENI. This CDR3 comprises 15 residues. Naive CD45RA+ and memory CD45RA-negative subsets were split from CD4+ cells. Note on this clone: As yet, its antigen is unknown.

Here immunoSEQ multiplex PCR was the method, and the copy in TCRdb shows in-frame clones only, minus some. The sample yields more than 1.2 million clones, 98% to 99% seen once. Study conclusions and caveats: Memory subsets had estimated richness that was generally smaller than that of naive subsets. Between a handful of donors, naive CD4 clonotypes were shared at a level of about 5.3%.

This receptor was obtained from a man aged 25-45 years in good health. Sequencing was performed on naive CD4+ T cells sorted from blood. Stated subset: CD45RA+ positively selected. The rearrangement joins TRBV18 to TRBJ2-2; no clear D. In DNA form, the CDR3 reads TGTGCCAGCCAGAGGTCTACACCGAACACCGGGGAGCTGTTTTTT. It yields the protein CASQRSTPNTGELFF.